The source of this T cell receptor (beta chain) is a study of response to subunit inactivated influenza vaccine. Study-wide results and caveats: There was a suggestion from the authors that each seasonal influenza vaccination recruits few new T cells.

Germline trimming cut 7 bases from V and 9 bases from J; bases unmatched to any gene: 5. CDR3 size: 15 residues. Via MiXCR, TCRdb re-called the RT-PCR reads, giving one row per CDR3 protein. The sample lists about 780,000 distinct CDR3 sequences, under 20% occurring once. For this clonotype: The antigen is undetermined.

Sequenced here: PBMCs from blood, sampled more than 4 days after vaccination. This rearrangement joins TRBV12-3 or TRBV12-4 to TRBJ2-2, with 16 positions matching TRBD2. The receptor was isolated from a man in his forties or fifties who received an inactivated influenza vaccine. CDR3 protein: CASTGTSGGVRELFF. For the CDR3, the DNA is TGTGCCAGCACCGGGACTAGCGGGGGGGTAAGGGAGCTGTTTTTT.